This T cell receptor (beta chain) was captured in a study of blood T cells in healthy people across ages. On the study more broadly: Per two T cells, template switching captured roughly one barcoded beta molecule.

General observations from the study: It was the long-lived donors that had more naive CD4+ cells and higher diversity than aged donors.

Alongside a J-beta primer mix, a sample-barcoded 5' primer served in a second PCR lasting about 6 to 12 cycles. TCRdb independently ran MiXCR on the 5' RACE reads; one entry per CDR3 protein. The profile covers approximately 800,000 distinct CDR3 sequences, with approximately 55% appearing a single time and around 40% taken by the ten largest. CDR3 length equals 13 residues. Germline V CDR1 and CDR2: SGDLS, YYNGEE. Comment on this clonotype: Its antigen is unidentified.

The chain is built from TRBV9 and TRBJ2-5; 8 bases align to TRBD1. TRBJ2-7 explains the end of the DNA better; the J call may be wrong. This TCR came from an elderly man in good health. The sequenced sample was blood. The CDR3, as DNA: TGTGCCAGCAGCGTCTCAGGGGGCCGCGAGCAGTACTTC. Protein product: CASSVSGGREQYF.